Presented here are 30 T cell receptor beta chains from one specimen sequenced in a study of T cells in women clearing cervical HPV infection. Assay used: immunoSEQ multiplex PCR; TCRdb lists only in-frame clones, some missing. This sample's table has about 24,000 clones. Sequences were obtained from blood buffy coat. These receptors were collected from a woman between 18 and 69 years old with a cervical HPV16 infection that either progressed to CIN3+ or cleared (not recorded which).

As for this clone: The CDR3 end falls 3 residues outside the read, so it is completed with the germline J gene. In the same sample, other DNA sequences code for this CDR3. The rearrangement joins TRBV5-1 to TRBJ2-7, with 7 bases that match TRBD1. Germline trimming cut 4 bases from V and 2 bases from J; bases unmatched to any gene: 9. The CDR3 has 15 amino acids. Germline V CDR1 and CDR2: SGHRS, YFSETQ. The covered CDR3 bases are TGCGCCAGCAGCCCCCGGACAGGAGGAACCTACGAG. Protein product: CASSPRTGGTYE. The CDR3, in full, reads CASSPRTGGTYEQYF.

On this clone: From the germline J gene comes the end of the CDR3, since the read stops 3 residues before it. The rearrangement uses TRBV28 and TRBJ1-1, with D unclear. Germline values: CDR1 MDHEN, CDR2 SYDVKM. The V end was cut by 5 bases, the J end by 4 bases, with 11 bases between. The CDR3 spans 13 residues. CDR3 loop: CASSPLRVTEAFF. CDR3 DNA, as far as it was read: TGTGCCAGCAGTCCACTAAGAGTCACTGAA.

Of note for this clone: The read is 3 residues too short to cover the CDR3 end, so that end is filled in from the germline J gene. The J gene is TRBJ1-2, the V gene TRBV19; D call uncertain. This CDR3 is 15 amino acids long. Germline V gives CDR1 LNHDA, CDR2 SQIVND (reference sequence). V lost 0 bases to trimming and J lost 0 bases, with 8 bases between them. The DNA read from the CDR3 is TGTGCCAGTAGTATAGACGTCAGATCTAACTATGGC. The encoded protein is CASSIDVRSNYG. The entire CDR3 protein reads CASSIDVRSNYGYTF.

With respect to this clone: The CDR3 end lies 3 residues beyond the end of the read and is filled in from the germline J gene. V and J are TRBV18 and TRBJ1-2; 7 bases align to TRBD1. The germline gives CDR1 KGHSH, CDR2 LQKENI. The CDR3 length is 16 residues. CDR3 protein: CASSQANRQGSGGYTF. Partial CDR3 DNA: TGTGCCAGCTCGCAAGCGAATAGACAGGGAAGTGGAGGC.

Comments on this clone: Sequencing ends 3 residues short of the CDR3 end; the germline J gene provides the rest. The chain couples TRBV25-1 to TRBJ1-2; D not resolved. CDR3 length: 13 amino acids. Germline CDR1 and CDR2: MGHDK and SYGVNS. The CDR3 region is CASSVLPQEGYTF. The CDR3 bases that were read are TGTGCCAGCAGTGTTCTCCCCCAGGAGGGC.

Concerning this clone itself: The CDR3 end is not reached by the read, which stops 3 residues before it; the germline J gene fills it in. The chain carries TRBV5-1 and TRBJ2-1; TRBD2 matches at 10 bases. CDR1 SGHRS and CDR2 YFSETQ come from the germline V gene. The trim removed 0 bases at V and 8 bases at J, leaving 8 bases unmatched. CDR3 size: 16 residues. The CDR3 spells CASSLGEREGQDEQFF. CDR3 DNA (partial): TGCGCCAGCAGCTTGGGGGAGCGGGAGGGCCAAGATGAG.

In regard to this clone: The read finishes 3 residues shy of the CDR3 end, and the germline J gene is used to complete it. The gene calls are TRBV6-4 and TRBJ2-3; D gene uncertain. The V end lost 0 bases, the J end lost 1 base, and 5 bases lay between the germline ends. The CDR3 has 14 residues. Germline lookup yields CDR1 MRHNA and CDR2 SNTAGT. The covered CDR3 bases are TGTGCCAGCAGTGACTCCCATCGCACAGATACG. Encoded protein: CASSDSHRTDT. The CDR3, in full, reads CASSDSHRTDTQYF.

Concerning this clone: The read is 3 residues too short to cover the CDR3 end, so that end is filled in from the germline J gene. This chain joins TRBV7-9 and TRBJ1-1; weak D call: TRBD1 (6 bases). CDR1 is SEHNR and CDR2 is FQNEAQ in the germline V gene (reference sequence). V was pared by 4 bases and J by 4 bases, with 10 bases between. The CDR3 extends over 13 amino acids. The sequenced part of the CDR3 DNA is TGTGCCAGCAGCTCGAGACAGGTCACTGAA. This sequence encodes CASSSRQVTE. The whole CDR3 region reads CASSSRQVTEAFF.

A note on this clone: The read is 3 residues too short to cover the CDR3 end, so that end is filled in from the germline J gene. This chain connects TRBV18 to TRBJ1-5, with a tentative D call TRBD1 (6 bases). CDR3 length: 13 residues. The V and J ends lost 8 bases and 4 bases respectively, with 12 bases between them. Germline V gene lookup returns CDR1 KGHSH and CDR2 LQKENI. The CDR3 is CASTTGLNQPQHF. CDR3 DNA (partial): TGTGCCAGCACAACAGGGCTGAATCAGCCC.

Concerning this clone: The CDR3 end lies 3 residues beyond the end of the read and is filled in from the germline J gene. V and J are TRBV5-4 and TRBJ1-5; no firm D call. V lost 5 bases and J lost 4, with 13 bases in between. The CDR3 has 14 amino acids. Germline assignment: CDR1 SGHNT and CDR2 YYREEE (reference sequence). CDR3 DNA, as far as it was read: TGTGCCAGCAGAATTTACCCGGGGAATCAGCCC. Translation: CASRIYPGNQP. The complete CDR3 sequence is CASRIYPGNQPQHF. Combining the CDR3 with reference TRBV5-4 and TRBJ1-5 gives the whole variable domain ETGVTQSPTHLIKTRGQQVTLRCSSQSGHNTVSWYQQALGQGPQFIFQYYREEENGRGNFPPRFSGLQFPNYSSELNVNALELDDSALYLCASRIYPGNQPQHFGDGTRLSIL.

Notes on this clone: The read is 3 residues too short to cover the CDR3 end, so that end is filled in from the germline J gene. The chain uses TRBV5-1 and TRBJ2-2; maybe TRBD1 (5 bases). The germline CDR1 and CDR2 sequences are SGHRS and YFSETQ. The CDR3 totals 16 residues. V shed 0 bases and J shed 0 bases, with 9 bases lying between them. The CDR3 is CASSLGVGANTGELFF. The sequenced CDR3 bases are TGCGCCAGCAGCTTGGGGGTAGGGGCGAACACCGGGGAG.

Comment on this clone: The CDR3 end is not reached by the read, which stops 3 residues before it; the germline J gene fills it in. The genes are TRBV7-8 and TRBJ1-1; 12 nucleotides match TRBD1. The CDR3 length is 14 residues. Germline assignment: CDR1 SGHVS and CDR2 FQNEAQ. The CDR3 sequence: CASSLAGTGGSAFF. The covered CDR3 bases are TGTGCCAGCAGCTTAGCCGGGACAGGGGGCAGC.

Details on this clone: The read ends 3 residues shy of where the CDR3 ends; the end is completed using the germline J gene. The rearrangement joins TRBV16 to TRBJ1-1; tentatively, D is TRBD1 (5 bases). V was cut by 1 base and J by 1 base, with 16 bases left in between. The CDR3 contains 17 residues. Germline loops: CDR1 KGHSY, CDR2 FQNENV. Partial CDR3 DNA: TGTGCCAGCAGCCAATTGGACCGGGACTTGAGGAACACTGAA. Translated, it gives CASSQLDRDLRNTE. The CDR3 in full is CASSQLDRDLRNTEAFF. The whole variable domain, remainder taken from reference TRBV16 and TRBJ1-1, is GEEVAQTPKHLVRGEGQKAKLYCAPIKGHSYVFWYQQVLKNEFKFLISFQNENVFDETGMPKERFSAKCLPNSPCSLEIQATKLEDSAVYFCASSQLDRDLRNTEAFFGQGTRLTVV.

About this clone: The read stops 3 residues short of the end of the CDR3; the missing end is completed from the germline J gene. The chain employs TRBV20-1 and TRBJ2-1; 14 bases are shared with TRBD2. CDR3 size: 18 residues. V trimming: 3 bases; J trimming: 6 bases; junction bases outside the gene matches: 13. Germline V gives CDR1 DFQATT, CDR2 SNEGSKA (reference sequence). The part of the CDR3 DNA that was read is TGCAGTGCTAGGCAGAGACTAGCGGGAGGGCGCGTTATCAATGAG. It translates to CSARQRLAGGRVINE. The whole CDR3 protein is CSARQRLAGGRVINEQFF.

A note on this clone: The read terminates 3 residues ahead of where the CDR3 ends, so the germline J gene completes it. The chain has TRBV2 and TRBJ2-2; D not resolved. Germline-derived CDR1 and CDR2 are SNHLY and FYNNEI. The CDR3 has 14 residues. V gave up 7 bases and J gave up 4 bases, with 13 bases separating them. The sequenced part of the CDR3 DNA is TGTGCCAGCAAGACACAATTTCTCACCGGGGAG. It codes for CASKTQFLTGE. The CDR3, in full, reads CASKTQFLTGELFF.

Remarks on this clone: With the read ending 3 residues before the CDR3 end, the germline J gene is used to fill in that end. This chain connects TRBV19 to TRBJ2-2, with 9 bases that match TRBD1. Germline V gene sequence: CDR1 LNHDA, CDR2 SQIVND (reference sequence). CDR3 size: 14 residues. CDR3 DNA, as far as it was read: TGTGCCAGTAGTTCGCCGGGACAGGGCCGCAAG. Translating it yields CASSSPGQGRK. The whole CDR3 sequence reads CASSSPGQGRKLFF.

Regarding this clone: Read data end 3 residues before the CDR3 end; the end is taken from the germline J gene. The chain is built from TRBV5-1 and TRBJ1-4, with 12 bases fitting TRBD1. CDR1 is SGHRS and CDR2 is YFSETQ in the germline V gene. This CDR3 is built from 15 residues. The J segment lost 8 bases and the V segment lost 3 bases, leaving 5 bases of the junction unmatched. The CDR3 DNA, read in part, is TGCGCCAGCAGCTCCGTCGGGACAGGGGGCGAAAAA. Protein: CASSSVGTGGEK. The CDR3 in its entirety is CASSSVGTGGEKLFF.

In the case of this clone: The read stops 3 residues short of the end of the CDR3; the missing end is completed from the germline J gene. The chain couples TRBV12-3 or TRBV12-4 to TRBJ2-1; tentative D call: TRBD1 (6 bases). The CDR3 is made up of 14 amino acids. V was cut by 5 bases and J by 3 bases, with 11 bases left in between. CDR3 amino acids: CASSIYRDYNEQFF. CDR3 DNA, as far as it was read: TGTGCCAGCAGTATATACAGGGACTACAATGAG.

Remarks on this clone: The CDR3 goes on 3 residues after the read ends, and that part is filled in from the germline J gene. This chain joins TRBV18 and TRBJ1-5; perhaps TRBD1 as D (5 bases). Trimming removed 6 bases at V and 5 bases at J, with 11 bases between. The germline V gene has CDR1 KGHSH and CDR2 LQKENI. This CDR3 has 13 residues. The CDR3 sequence is CASSPQGDQPQHF. The CDR3 DNA, read in part, is TGTGCCAGCTCTCCTCAGGGTGATCAGCCC.

Of note for this clone: The observed sequence ends 3 residues before the CDR3 terminus, with the missing tail filled in from the germline J gene. The chain couples TRBV18 to TRBJ2-3, with TRBD1 matching over 10 bases. CDR3 length equals 15 residues. CDR1 and CDR2 from the germline V gene are KGHSH and LQKENI. The CDR3 loop reads CASSRDRGENQPQYF. CDR3 DNA, as far as it was read: TGTGCCAGCTCGCGGGACAGGGGAGAGAATCAGCCG.

The CDR3 loop reads CASSAVGNTIYF. CDR3 bases read: TGTGCCAGCAGTGCTGTCGGAAACACC. The chain uses TRBV6-1 and TRBJ1-3; D unclear. The read comes to an end 3 residues before the CDR3 does, leaving the germline J gene to fill in the end. V was pared by 4 bases and J by 4 bases, with 5 bases between. Germline V gene sequence: CDR1 MNHNS, CDR2 SASEGT. The CDR3 sequence is 12 residues long.

In the case of this clone: The CDR3 end lies 3 residues beyond the end of the read and is filled in from the germline J gene. V is TRBV19 and J is TRBJ2-4; a weak D match, TRBD2 (6 bases). The CDR3 is 14 residues long. In germline, CDR1 is LNHDA, CDR2 SQIVND (reference sequence). With 3 bases removed from V and 7 bases from J, the gap between germline ends came to 13 bases. Here the CDR3 reads CASSMGGTGNIQYF. CDR3 bases read: TGTGCCAGTAGTATGGGGGGAACGGGCAACATT. Drawing the rest from reference TRBV19 and TRBJ2-4, the complete variable domain is DGGITQSPKYLFRKEGQNVTLSCEQNLNHDAMYWYRQDPGQGLRLIYYSQIVNDFQKGDIAEGYSVSREKKESFPLTVTSAQKNPTAFYLCASSMGGTGNIQYFGAGTRLSVL.

Details on this clone: The observed sequence ends 3 residues before the CDR3 terminus, with the missing tail filled in from the germline J gene. The chain is built from TRBV20-1 and TRBJ2-5; 9 bases are shared with TRBD2. Germline V gene lookup returns CDR1 DFQATT and CDR2 SNEGSKA (reference sequence). The CDR3 contains 14 residues. Trimming cost V 3 bases and J 5 bases; bases outside gene matches: 7. CDR3 sequence: CSASPLAGRETQYF. CDR3 DNA (partial): TGCAGTGCTAGTCCGCTAGCGGGAAGGGAGACC.

A remark on this clone: Sequencing ends 3 residues short of the CDR3 end; the germline J gene provides the rest. This sequence joins TRBV18 and TRBJ1-2; D perhaps matches TRBD1 (5 bases). The CDR3 runs 13 residues. Germline V CDR1 and CDR2: KGHSH, LQKENI. The part of the CDR3 DNA that was read is TGTGCCAGCTCACCACAGCGGGAGACAGAC. Translation: CASSPQRETD. The complete CDR3 sequence is CASSPQRETDYTF.

Of note for this clone: The read finishes 3 residues shy of the CDR3 end, and the germline J gene is used to complete it. This sequence joins TRBV7-2 and TRBJ1-1; 8 nucleotides match TRBD1. V shed 6 bases and J 5 bases; nucleotides not matched to a gene: 5. Germline V gene lookup returns CDR1 SGHTA and CDR2 FQGNSA. The CDR3 is made up of 13 amino acids. CDR3 residues: CASRYTGGTEAFF. CDR3 bases read: TGTGCCAGCAGGTATACAGGGGGTACTGAA. The whole variable domain, remainder taken from reference TRBV7-2 and TRBJ1-1, is GAGVSQSPSNKVTEKGKDVELRCDPISGHTALYWYRQSLGQGLEFLIYFQGNSAPDKSGLPSDRFSAERTGGSVSTLTIQRTQQEDSAVYLCASRYTGGTEAFFGQGTRLTVV.

Worth noting for this clone: The CDR3 is cut off 3 residues early in the read; its end comes from the germline J gene. The J gene is TRBJ1-2, the V gene TRBV19, with 8 bases that match TRBD1. CDR1 is LNHDA, CDR2 SQIVND, per germline (reference sequence). The CDR3 runs to 12 residues. Here the CDR3 reads CATTGGSYDYTF. The part of the CDR3 DNA that was read is TGTGCCACCACAGGGGGGTCCTACGAC.

Of note for this clone: The CDR3 end lies 3 residues beyond the end of the read and is filled in from the germline J gene. V gene TRBV7-9 combines with J gene TRBJ1-1; TRBD1 matches 7 bases. V trimming: 0 bases; J trimming: 6 bases; junction bases outside the gene matches: 1. The CDR3 contains 13 residues. The germline gives CDR1 SEHNR, CDR2 FQNEAQ (reference sequence). The CDR3 is CASSLAGGSEAFF. Partial CDR3 DNA: TGTGCCAGCAGCTTAGCAGGGGGCTCTGAA.

Comment on this clone: From the germline J gene comes the end of the CDR3, since the read stops 3 residues before it. This sequence joins TRBV5-1 and TRBJ1-2, with TRBD1 as a possible D gene (6 bases). V was pared by 0 bases and J by 6 bases, with 9 bases between. CDR3 length: 13 residues. The germline V gene encodes CDR1 SGHRS and CDR2 YFSETQ. The CDR3 loop reads CASSLVSGDGYTF. The covered CDR3 bases are TGCGCCAGCAGCTTGGTTTCAGGGGATGGC.

As for this clone: The read terminates 3 residues before the CDR3 end, so the remaining end is supplied by the germline J gene. The V call is TRBV30, the J call TRBJ1-2, with D perhaps TRBD1 (5 bases). Germline loops: CDR1 GTSNPN, CDR2 SVGIG (reference sequence). The CDR3 runs 13 residues. The part of the CDR3 DNA that was read is TGTGCCTGGAGTGTGGTCAGGGCTGGCGAC. Its translation: CAWSVVRAGD. Given in full, the CDR3 is CAWSVVRAGDYTF.

Points on this clone: The observed sequence ends 3 residues before the CDR3 terminus, with the missing tail filled in from the germline J gene. The chain recombines TRBV5-1 with TRBJ1-2, with 8 bases aligning to TRBD1. The CDR3 runs to 15 residues. J was trimmed by 4 bases and V by 4 bases; bases with no gene match: 9. Germline lookup yields CDR1 SGHRS and CDR2 YFSETQ. The CDR3 reads CASSPDPTGVYGYTF. CDR3 bases read: TGCGCCAGCAGCCCAGACCCGACAGGGGTCTATGGC.